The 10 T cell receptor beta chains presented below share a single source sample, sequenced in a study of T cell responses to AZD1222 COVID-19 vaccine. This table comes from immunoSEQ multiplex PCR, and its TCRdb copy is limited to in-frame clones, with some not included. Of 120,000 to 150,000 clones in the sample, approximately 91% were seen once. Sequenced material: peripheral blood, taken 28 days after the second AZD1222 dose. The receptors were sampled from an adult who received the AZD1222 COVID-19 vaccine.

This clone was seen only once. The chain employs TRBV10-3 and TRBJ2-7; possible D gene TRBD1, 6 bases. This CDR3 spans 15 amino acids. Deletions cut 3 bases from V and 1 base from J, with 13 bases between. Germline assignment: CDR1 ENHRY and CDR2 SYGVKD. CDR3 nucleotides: TGTGCCATCAGTGACCGGACAGCAACGTCCTACGAGCAGTACTTC. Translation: CAISDRTATSYEQYF.

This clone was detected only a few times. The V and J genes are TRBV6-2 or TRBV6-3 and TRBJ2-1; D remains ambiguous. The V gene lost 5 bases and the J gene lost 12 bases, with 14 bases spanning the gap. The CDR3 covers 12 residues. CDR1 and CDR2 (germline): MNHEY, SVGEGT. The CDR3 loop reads CASSTRVWLQFF. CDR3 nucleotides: TGTGCCAGCAGTACACGTGTGTGGTTGCAGTTCTTC.

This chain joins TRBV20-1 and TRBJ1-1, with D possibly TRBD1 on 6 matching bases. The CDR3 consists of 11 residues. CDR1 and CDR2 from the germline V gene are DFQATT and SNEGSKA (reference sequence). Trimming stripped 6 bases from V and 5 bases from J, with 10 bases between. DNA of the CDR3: TGCAGTGCAGGGGGGAGGACTGAAGCTTTCTTT. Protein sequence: CSAGGRTEAFF.

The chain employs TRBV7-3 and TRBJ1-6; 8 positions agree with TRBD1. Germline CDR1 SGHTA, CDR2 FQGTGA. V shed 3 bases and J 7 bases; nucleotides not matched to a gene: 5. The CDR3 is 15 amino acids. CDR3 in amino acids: CASSFQGAWNSPLHF. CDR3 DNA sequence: TGTGCCAGCAGCTTCCAGGGGGCCTGGAATTCACCCCTCCACTTT.

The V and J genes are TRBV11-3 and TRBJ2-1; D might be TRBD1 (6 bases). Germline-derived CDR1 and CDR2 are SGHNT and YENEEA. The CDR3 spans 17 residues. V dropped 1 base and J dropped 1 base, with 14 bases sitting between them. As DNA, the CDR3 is TGTGCCAGCAGCTTAGGCTACAGGGCGATGTCCTACAATGAGCAGTTCTTC. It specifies CASSLGYRAMSYNEQFF.

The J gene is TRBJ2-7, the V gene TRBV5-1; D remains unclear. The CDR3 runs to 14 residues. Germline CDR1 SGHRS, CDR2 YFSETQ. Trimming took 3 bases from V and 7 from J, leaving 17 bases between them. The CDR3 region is CASSSDIKTREQYF. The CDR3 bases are TGCGCCAGCAGCTCCGACATAAAGACAAGGGAGCAGTACTTC.

CDR3 protein: CAISEDSFLGYTF. CDR3 bases: TGTGCCATCAGTGAGGACTCTTTCCTCGGCTACACCTTC. The rearrangement joins TRBV10-3 to TRBJ1-2; no definite D call. The CDR3 runs 13 residues. The germline CDR1 and CDR2 sequences are ENHRY and SYGVKD. The ends were cut back, 2 bases at V and 8 bases at J, with 12 bases in the middle.

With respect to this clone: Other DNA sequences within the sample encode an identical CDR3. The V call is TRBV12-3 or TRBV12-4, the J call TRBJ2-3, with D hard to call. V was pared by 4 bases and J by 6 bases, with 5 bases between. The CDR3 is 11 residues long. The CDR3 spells CASSSIDTQYF. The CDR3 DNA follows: TGTGCCAGCAGTTCAATCGATACGCAGTATTTT.

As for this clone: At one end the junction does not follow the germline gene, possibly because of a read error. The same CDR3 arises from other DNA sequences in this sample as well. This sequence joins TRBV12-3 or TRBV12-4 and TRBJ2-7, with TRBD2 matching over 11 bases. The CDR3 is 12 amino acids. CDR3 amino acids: CASGGLADEQYF. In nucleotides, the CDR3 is TGCGCCAGCGGGGGACTAGCGGACGAGCAGTACTTC.

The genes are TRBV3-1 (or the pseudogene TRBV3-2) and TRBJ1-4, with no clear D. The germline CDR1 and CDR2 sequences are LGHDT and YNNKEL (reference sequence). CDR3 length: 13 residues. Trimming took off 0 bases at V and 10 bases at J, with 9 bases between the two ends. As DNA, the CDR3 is TGTGCCAGCAGCCAAGACCCCGCGCGAAAACTGTTTTTT. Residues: CASSQDPARKLFF.